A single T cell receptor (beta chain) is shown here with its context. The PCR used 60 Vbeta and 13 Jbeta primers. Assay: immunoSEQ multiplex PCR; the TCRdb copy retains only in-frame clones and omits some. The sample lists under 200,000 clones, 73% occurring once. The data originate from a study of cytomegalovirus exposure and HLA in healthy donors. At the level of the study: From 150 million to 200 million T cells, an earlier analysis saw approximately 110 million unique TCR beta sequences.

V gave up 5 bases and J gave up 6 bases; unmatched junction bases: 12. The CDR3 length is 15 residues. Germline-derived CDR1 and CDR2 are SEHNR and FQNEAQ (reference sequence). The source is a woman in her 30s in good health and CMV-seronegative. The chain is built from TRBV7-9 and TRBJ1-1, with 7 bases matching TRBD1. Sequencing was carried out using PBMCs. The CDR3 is CASSLETGRRPEAFF. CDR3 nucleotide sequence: TGTGCCAGCAGCCTAGAGACAGGGCGGAGGCCTGAAGCTTTCTTT. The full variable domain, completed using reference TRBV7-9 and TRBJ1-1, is DTGVSQNPRHKITKRGQNVTFRCDPISEHNRLYWYRQTLGQGPEFLTYFQNEAQLEKSRLLSDRFSAERPKGSFSTLEIQRTEQGDSAMYLCASSLETGRRPEAFFGQGTRLTVV.